A selection of T cell receptor beta chains follows, all from one sample in a study of cytomegalovirus exposure and HLA in healthy donors. The table came from immunoSEQ multiplex PCR; TCRdb's copy has only in-frame clones and leaves some out. The sample carries around 300,000 clones, around nine tenths recorded once. Source material: PBMCs. These receptors all come from a woman under 30 in good health and CMV-seronegative. Both conserved end residues are part of each CDR3. The order of the fields is J gene, clone size, V gene, D gene, CDR3 DNA, CDR3 protein. D genes are given only for firm matches. Clone sizes are given selectively: once, few, many, or a class where the clone is expanded.

j_call: TRBJ2-5; clone_size: .; v_call: TRBV27; d_call: .; cdr3_nt: TGTGCCAGCAGTCCCGCAGGGGTTTGGAGAGAGACCCAGTACTTC; cdr3_aa: CASSPAGVWRETQYF
j_call: TRBJ2-7; clone_size: once; v_call: TRBV4-1; d_call: .; cdr3_nt: TGCGCCAGCAGCAACCCCCCCGGGGGAACGGGCTACGAGCAGTACTTC; cdr3_aa: CASSNPPGGTGYEQYF
j_call: TRBJ1-1; clone_size: .; v_call: TRBV18; d_call: TRBD1; cdr3_nt: TGTGCCAGCTCACAGACAGGGGGCTACACTGAAGCTTTCTTT; cdr3_aa: CASSQTGGYTEAFF
j_call: TRBJ2-7; clone_size: .; v_call: TRBV5-1; d_call: .; cdr3_nt: TGCGCCAGCAGCATCCGGGACTCCAACTACGAGCAGTACTTC; cdr3_aa: CASSIRDSNYEQYF
j_call: TRBJ2-3; clone_size: .; v_call: TRBV7-3; d_call: TRBD1; cdr3_nt: TGTGCCAGCAGCGTGACAGGGGGCGTTTCAGATACGCAGTATTTT; cdr3_aa: CASSVTGGVSDTQYF
j_call: TRBJ1-3; clone_size: .; v_call: TRBV5-4; d_call: TRBD1; cdr3_nt: TGTGCCAGCAGCTCGACCAACAGGGGGCCAGGAAACACCATATATTTT; cdr3_aa: CASSSTNRGPGNTIYF
j_call: TRBJ1-1; clone_size: .; v_call: TRBV18; d_call: .; cdr3_nt: TGTGCCAGCTCACCGTATGGCATGGGCAGGGGCACTGAAGCTTTCTTT; cdr3_aa: CASSPYGMGRGTEAFF
j_call: TRBJ1-6; clone_size: once; v_call: TRBV9; d_call: .; cdr3_nt: TGTGCCAGCAGCTACGGCGGGACCCACAATTCACCCCTCCACTTT; cdr3_aa: CASSYGGTHNSPLHF
j_call: TRBJ1-5; clone_size: .; v_call: TRBV4-1; d_call: .; cdr3_nt: TGCGCCAGCAGGGGCATCCTCCGGAGCAATCAGCCCCAGCATTTT; cdr3_aa: CASRGILRSNQPQHF
j_call: TRBJ2-4; clone_size: .; v_call: TRBV13; d_call: .; cdr3_nt: TGTGCCAGCATTAACAGGGGGGGAGCGGGCATTCAGTACTTC; cdr3_aa: CASINRGGAGIQYF
j_call: TRBJ2-3; clone_size: .; v_call: TRBV10-2; d_call: TRBD1; cdr3_nt: TGCGCCAGCAGTGAGTCGGACAGGGTTATTCTGGATACGCAGTATTTT; cdr3_aa: CASSESDRVILDTQYF
j_call: TRBJ2-7; clone_size: .; v_call: TRBV7-8; d_call: .; cdr3_nt: TGTGCCAGCAGCTTACTGGGGGGGGGAGGGGGCTACGAGCAGTACTTC; cdr3_aa: CASSLLGGGGGYEQYF
j_call: TRBJ1-2; clone_size: .; v_call: TRBV6-5; d_call: .; cdr3_nt: TGTGCCAGCAGTTACCAACGTTGGCCCTATGGCTACACCTTC; cdr3_aa: CASSYQRWPYGYTF
j_call: TRBJ2-5; clone_size: .; v_call: TRBV28; d_call: .; cdr3_nt: TGTGCCAGGGTCAGGGAAGAGACCCAGTACTTC; cdr3_aa: CARVREETQYF
j_call: TRBJ1-1; clone_size: once; v_call: TRBV28; d_call: .; cdr3_nt: TGTGCCAGCAGTTCGGGACAGAACACTGAAGCTTTCTTT; cdr3_aa: CASSSGQNTEAFF
j_call: TRBJ2-5; clone_size: .; v_call: TRBV5-4; d_call: .; cdr3_nt: TGTGCCAGCAGCTTGGTTCTAACCGCTGAGACCCAGTACTTC; cdr3_aa: CASSLVLTAETQYF
j_call: TRBJ2-5; clone_size: .; v_call: TRBV5-1; d_call: TRBD1; cdr3_nt: TGCGCCAGCAGCCTCCAAGGACAGGCCAGGGAGCAGTACTTC; cdr3_aa: CASSLQGQAREQYF
j_call: TRBJ1-2; clone_size: .; v_call: TRBV19; d_call: TRBD1; cdr3_nt: TGTGCCAGTAGTACCCCACCCGGGACAGGGACCTATGGCTACACCTTC; cdr3_aa: CASSTPPGTGTYGYTF
j_call: TRBJ2-7; clone_size: .; v_call: TRBV5-4; d_call: TRBD1; cdr3_nt: TGTGCCAGCAGTTTGGGTTCCCGGGACAGGGCCAACGAGCAGTACTTC; cdr3_aa: CASSLGSRDRANEQYF
j_call: TRBJ1-1; clone_size: once; v_call: TRBV6-5; d_call: TRBD1; cdr3_nt: TGTGCCAGCAGTAACTGGGGTCATACAGGGGGCACTGAAGCTTTCTTT; cdr3_aa: CASSNWGHTGGTEAFF
j_call: TRBJ1-1; clone_size: .; v_call: TRBV5-1; d_call: TRBD1; cdr3_nt: TGCGCCAGCAGCACGACTACAGGGGTGAACACTGAAGCTTTCTTT; cdr3_aa: CASSTTTGVNTEAFF
j_call: TRBJ1-1; clone_size: .; v_call: TRBV2; d_call: .; cdr3_nt: TGTGCCAGCAGTGAACGGTTAAAGGGGATGGACACTGAAGCTTTCTTT; cdr3_aa: CASSERLKGMDTEAFF
j_call: TRBJ2-3; clone_size: once; v_call: TRBV19; d_call: .; cdr3_nt: TGTGCCAGTAGTCAGAGCACAGATACGCAGTATTTT; cdr3_aa: CASSQSTDTQYF
j_call: TRBJ1-2; clone_size: once; v_call: TRBV29-1; d_call: .; cdr3_nt: TGCAGCGTTGCGACGGGACTTTATGGCTACACCTTC; cdr3_aa: CSVATGLYGYTF
j_call: TRBJ1-1; clone_size: .; v_call: TRBV2; d_call: TRBD1; cdr3_nt: TGTGCCAGCAGTCCCCCCGGACAGGGGTTTCCGGACACTGAAGCTTTCTTT; cdr3_aa: CASSPPGQGFPDTEAFF
j_call: TRBJ1-2; clone_size: .; v_call: TRBV6-5; d_call: .; cdr3_nt: TGTGCCAGCAGTTACCCGATCGGGGGGGGGAACTATGGCTACACCTTC; cdr3_aa: CASSYPIGGGNYGYTF
j_call: TRBJ1-1; clone_size: .; v_call: TRBV5-1; d_call: .; cdr3_nt: TGCGCCAGCAGCTTGGGCGGGCCCAACACTGAAGCTTTCTTT; cdr3_aa: CASSLGGPNTEAFF